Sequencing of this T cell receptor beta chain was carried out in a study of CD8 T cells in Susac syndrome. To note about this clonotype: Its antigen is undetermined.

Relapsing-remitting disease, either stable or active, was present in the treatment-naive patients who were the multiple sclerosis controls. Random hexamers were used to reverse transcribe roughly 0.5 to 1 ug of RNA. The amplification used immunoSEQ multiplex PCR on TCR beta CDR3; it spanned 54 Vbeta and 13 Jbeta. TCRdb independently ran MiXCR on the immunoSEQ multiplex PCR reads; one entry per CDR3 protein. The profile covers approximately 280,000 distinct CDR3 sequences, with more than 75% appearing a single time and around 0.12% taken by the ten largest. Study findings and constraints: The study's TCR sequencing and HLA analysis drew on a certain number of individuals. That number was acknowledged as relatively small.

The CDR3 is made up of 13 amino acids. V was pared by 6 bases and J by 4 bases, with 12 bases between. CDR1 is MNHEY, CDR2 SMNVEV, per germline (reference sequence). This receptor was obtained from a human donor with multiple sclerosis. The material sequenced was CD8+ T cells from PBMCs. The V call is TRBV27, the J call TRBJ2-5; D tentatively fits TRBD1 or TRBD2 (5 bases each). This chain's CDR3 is CASRGTRGETQYF. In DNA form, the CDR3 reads TGTGCCAGCAGAGGCACTAGGGGAGAGACCCAGTACTTC.